The present T cell receptor (beta chain) was sequenced within a study of vaccination and CD4 T cells after COVID-19. Across the whole study: The peptides that stimulated the cells were overlapping spike peptides from SARS-CoV-2, HCoV-NL63, HCoV-OC43 and HCoV-229E.

Sequence data for DNA of cultured CD4+ T cells were generated by the Oncomine TCR Beta short-read assay. MiXCR, run by TCRdb on the PCR reads, gives a single entry per CDR3 protein. The table records 7,500 or so distinct CDR3 sequences, under 25% of them present only once. Germline CDR1 is LNHDA and CDR2 is SQIVND (reference sequence). This CDR3 is built from 15 residues. With 4 bases removed from V and 0 bases from J, the gap between germline ends came to 13 bases. Treatment indicated: approximately nine-day PBMC culture with coronavirus spike peptide pools or control peptides (ViraFEST assay). Remarks on this clonotype: Its specificity is unknown.

Findings and limits, study-wide: A median of around 90% of reactive clones, in convalescent patients, became evident only post-vaccination. There were relatively few convalescent patients studied, and there were no early post-infection timepoints.

The chain recombines TRBV19 with TRBJ2-7; no reliable D call. The material sequenced was CD4+ T cells from blood, cultured in vitro, taken after SARS-CoV-2 vaccination. The receptor's source is a human donor who had recovered from COVID-19. The DNA for the CDR3 is TGTGCCAGTAGTACCCAAATAACCACCTCCTACGAGCAGTACTTC. Its translation: CASSTQITTSYEQYF. The full variable domain, rest sourced from reference TRBV19 and TRBJ2-7, is DGGITQSPKYLFRKEGQNVTLSCEQNLNHDAMYWYRQDPGQGLRLIYYSQIVNDFQKGDIAEGYSVSREKKESFPLTVTSAQKNPTAFYLCASSTQITTSYEQYFGPGTRLTVT.